This T cell receptor beta chain was captured by sequencing in a study of blood T cells in healthy people across ages. CDR3 length: 12 residues. V shed 2 bases and J shed 3 bases, with 5 bases lying between them. Germline-derived CDR1 and CDR2 are SGHTA and FQGNSA. A remark on this clonotype: The antigen is unknown.

A second PCR, run for roughly 7 to 11 cycles, used a sample-barcoded 5' primer plus a J-beta primer mix. Individual samples furnished no less than 3 million CDR3-containing paired-end reads apiece. Via MiXCR, TCRdb re-called the 5' RACE reads, giving one row per CDR3 protein. Here the sample spans about 2 million distinct CDR3 sequences, 49% being singletons. Whole-study results and caveats: Significant beta diversity loss was already apparent by age approximately 40, declining roughly linearly.

The specimen sequenced was blood. The chain has TRBV7-2 and TRBJ2-7, with D unclear. This clonotype was obtained from a woman in her 40s in good health. The CDR3 sequence is CASSLKVYEQYF. In DNA form, the CDR3 reads TGTGCCAGCAGCTTAAAAGTCTACGAGCAGTACTTC.